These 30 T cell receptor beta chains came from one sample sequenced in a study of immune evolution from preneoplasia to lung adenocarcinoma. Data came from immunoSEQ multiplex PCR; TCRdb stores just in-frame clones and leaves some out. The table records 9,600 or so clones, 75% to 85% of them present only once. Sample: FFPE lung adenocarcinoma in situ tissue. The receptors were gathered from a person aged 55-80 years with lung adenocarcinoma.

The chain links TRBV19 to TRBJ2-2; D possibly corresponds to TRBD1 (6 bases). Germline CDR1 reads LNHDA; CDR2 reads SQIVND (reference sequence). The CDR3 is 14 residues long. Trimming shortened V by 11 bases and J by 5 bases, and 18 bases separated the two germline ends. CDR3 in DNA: TGTGCCGGCAAACAGGGTTTTGGGACCGGGGAGCTGTTTTTT. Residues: CAGKQGFGTGELFF.

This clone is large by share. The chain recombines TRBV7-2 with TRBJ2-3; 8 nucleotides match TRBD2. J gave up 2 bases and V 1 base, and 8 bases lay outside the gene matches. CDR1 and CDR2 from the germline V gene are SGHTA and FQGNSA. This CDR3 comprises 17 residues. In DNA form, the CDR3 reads TGTGCCAGCAGCTTAGGATGGCGGGGGGCCTCCACAGATACGCAGTATTTT. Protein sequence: CASSLGWRGASTDTQYF.

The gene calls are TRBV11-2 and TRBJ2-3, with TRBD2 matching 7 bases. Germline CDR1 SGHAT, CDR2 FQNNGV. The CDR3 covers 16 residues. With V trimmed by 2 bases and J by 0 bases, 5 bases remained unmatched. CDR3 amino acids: CASSLTLARSTDTQYF. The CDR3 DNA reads TGTGCCAGCAGCTTAACACTAGCGAGAAGCACAGATACGCAGTATTTT.

CDR3 in DNA: TGTGCCAGCAGCTTCGGAAGGTTCAATGAGCAGTTCTTC. This sequence encodes CASSFGRFNEQFF. The chain joins TRBV11-2 to TRBJ2-1; D is uncertain. The germline gives CDR1 SGHAT, CDR2 FQNNGV. V was shortened by 3 bases and J by 6 bases, with 9 bases between the two germline ends. CDR3 length: 13 residues. Based on the CDR3 plus reference TRBV11-2 and TRBJ2-1, the full variable domain is EAGVAQSPRYKIIEKRQSVAFWCNPISGHATLYWYQQILGQGPKLLIQFQNNGVVDDSQLPKDRFSAERLKGVDSTLKIQPAKLEDSAVYLCASSFGRFNEQFFGPGTRLTVL.

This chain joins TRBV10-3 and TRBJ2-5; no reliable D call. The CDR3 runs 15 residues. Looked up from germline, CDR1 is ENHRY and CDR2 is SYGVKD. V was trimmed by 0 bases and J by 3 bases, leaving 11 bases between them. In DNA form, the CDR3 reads TGTGCCATCAGTGAGTCGGACCCTCGAGAAGAGACCCAGTACTTC. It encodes CAISESDPREETQYF.

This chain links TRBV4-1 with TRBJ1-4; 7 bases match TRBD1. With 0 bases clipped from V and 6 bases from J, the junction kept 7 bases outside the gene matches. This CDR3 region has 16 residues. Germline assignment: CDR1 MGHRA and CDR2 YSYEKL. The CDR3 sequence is CASSQDGAGGDEKLFF. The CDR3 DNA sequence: TGCGCCAGCAGCCAAGACGGAGCAGGGGGGGATGAAAAACTGTTTTTT.

In DNA form, the CDR3 reads TGTGCCAGCAGCATTATGTTAATGAACACCGGGGAGCTGTTTTTT. This sequence encodes CASSIMLMNTGELFF. V is TRBV7-9 and J is TRBJ2-2; D uncertain. Trimming pared 5 bases from V and 1 base from J, leaving 11 bases between. The CDR3 covers 15 residues. The germline CDR1 and CDR2 sequences are SEHNR and FQNEAQ (reference sequence).

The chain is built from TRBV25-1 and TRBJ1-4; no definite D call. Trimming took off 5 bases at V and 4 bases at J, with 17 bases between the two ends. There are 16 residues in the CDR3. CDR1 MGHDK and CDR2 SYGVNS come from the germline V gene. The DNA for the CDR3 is TGTGCCAGCAGTAGATTGGACCGTCGATTTAATGAAAAACTGTTTTTT. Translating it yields CASSRLDRRFNEKLFF.

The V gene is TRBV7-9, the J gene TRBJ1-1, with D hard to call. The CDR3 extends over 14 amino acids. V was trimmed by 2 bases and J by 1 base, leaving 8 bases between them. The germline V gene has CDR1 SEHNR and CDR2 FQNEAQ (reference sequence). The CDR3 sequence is CASSLLVGNTEAFF. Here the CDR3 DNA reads TGTGCCAGCAGCTTACTCGTAGGGAACACTGAAGCTTTCTTT.

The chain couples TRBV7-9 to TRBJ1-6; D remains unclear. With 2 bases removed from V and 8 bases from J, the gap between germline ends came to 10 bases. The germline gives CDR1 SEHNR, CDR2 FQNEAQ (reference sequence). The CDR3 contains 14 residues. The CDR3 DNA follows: TGTGCCAGCAGCTTAAAGAGGGTGGATTCACCCCTCCACTTT. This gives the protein CASSLKRVDSPLHF.

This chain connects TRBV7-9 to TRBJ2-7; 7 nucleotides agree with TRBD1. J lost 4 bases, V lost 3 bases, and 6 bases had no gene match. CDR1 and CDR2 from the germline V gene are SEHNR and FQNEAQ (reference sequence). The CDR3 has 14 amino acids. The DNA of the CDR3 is TGTGCCAGCAGCTTCCCGGGACAGAGGTACGAGCAGTACTTC. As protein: CASSFPGQRYEQYF.

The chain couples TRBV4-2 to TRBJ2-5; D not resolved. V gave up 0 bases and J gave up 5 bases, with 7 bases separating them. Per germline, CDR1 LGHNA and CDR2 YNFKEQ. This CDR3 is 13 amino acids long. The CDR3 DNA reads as TGTGCCAGCAGCCAAGATAGGGTGGAGACCCAGTACTTC. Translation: CASSQDRVETQYF.

The CDR3 DNA reads as TGTGCCAGCAGTGAATGGTACGGAACTAACTATGGCTACACCTTC. Protein product: CASSEWYGTNYGYTF. This chain joins TRBV2 and TRBJ1-2, with no clear D. V lost 2 bases and J 0 bases, leaving 10 bases between the germline ends. The CDR3 sequence is 15 residues long. The germline V gene encodes CDR1 SNHLY and CDR2 FYNNEI. Together with reference TRBV2 and TRBJ1-2, the CDR3 gives the full variable domain: EPEVTQTPSHQVTQMGQEVILRCVPISNHLYFYWYRQILGQKVEFLVSFYNNEISEKSEIFDDQFSVERPDGSNFTLKIRSTKLEDSAMYFCASSEWYGTNYGYTFGSGTRLTVV.

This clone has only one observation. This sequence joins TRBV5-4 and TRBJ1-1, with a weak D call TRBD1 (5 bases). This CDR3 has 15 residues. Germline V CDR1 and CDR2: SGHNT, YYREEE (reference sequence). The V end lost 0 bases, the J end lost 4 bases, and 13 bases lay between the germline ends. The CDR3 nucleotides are TGTGCCAGCAGCTTGGGGGGGTATATCGGCACTGAAGCTTTCTTT. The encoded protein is CASSLGGYIGTEAFF.

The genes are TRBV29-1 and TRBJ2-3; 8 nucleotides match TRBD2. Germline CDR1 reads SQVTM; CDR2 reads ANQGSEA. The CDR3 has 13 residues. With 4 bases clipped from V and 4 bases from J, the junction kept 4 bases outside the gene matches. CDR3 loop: CSVARTSSDTQYF. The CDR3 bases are TGCAGCGTTGCAAGGACTAGCTCAGATACGCAGTATTTT.

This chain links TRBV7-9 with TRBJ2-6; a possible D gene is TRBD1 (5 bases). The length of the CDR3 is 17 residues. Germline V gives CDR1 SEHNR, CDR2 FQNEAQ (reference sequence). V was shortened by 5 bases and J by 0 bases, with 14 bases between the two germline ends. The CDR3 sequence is CASSPPLTDSGANVLTF. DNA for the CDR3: TGTGCCAGCAGCCCCCCACTGACAGACTCTGGGGCCAACGTCCTGACTTTC.

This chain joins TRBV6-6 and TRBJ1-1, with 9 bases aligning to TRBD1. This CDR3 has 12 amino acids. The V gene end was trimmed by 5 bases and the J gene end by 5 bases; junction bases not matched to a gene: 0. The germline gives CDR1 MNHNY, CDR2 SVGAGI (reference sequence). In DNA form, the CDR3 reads TGTGCCAGCAGTGACAGGGGGACTGAAGCTTTCTTT. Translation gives CASSDRGTEAFF.

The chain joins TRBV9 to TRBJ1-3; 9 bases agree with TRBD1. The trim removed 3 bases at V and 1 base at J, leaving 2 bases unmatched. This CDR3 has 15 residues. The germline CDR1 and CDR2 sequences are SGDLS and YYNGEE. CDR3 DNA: TGTGCCAGCAGCGCCGGACAGGGGTCTGGAAACACCATATATTTT. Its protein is CASSAGQGSGNTIYF.

The CDR3 loop reads CASRRGEADTQYF. The CDR3 coding sequence is TGTGCCAGCAGACGAGGGGAAGCAGATACGCAGTATTTT. The rearrangement links TRBV5-6 to TRBJ2-3; D might be TRBD1 or TRBD2, each matching 5 bases. The V and J ends lost 5 bases and 4 bases respectively, with 11 bases between them. Germline V gives CDR1 SGHDT, CDR2 YYEEEE. The CDR3 length is 13 residues. Full variable domain (outside the CDR3, taken from reference TRBV5-6 and TRBJ2-3): DAGVTQSPTHLIKTRGQQVTLRCSPKSGHDTVSWYQQALGQGPQFIFQYYEEEERQRGNFPDRFSGHQFPNYSSELNVNALLLGDSALYLCASRRGEADTQYFGPGTRLTVL.

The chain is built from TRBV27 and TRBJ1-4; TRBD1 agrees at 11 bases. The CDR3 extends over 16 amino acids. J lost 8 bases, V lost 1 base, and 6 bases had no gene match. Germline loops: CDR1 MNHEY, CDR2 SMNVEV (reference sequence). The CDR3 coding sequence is TGTGCCAGCAGTTTATGGACAGGGGGCGCGCAGGAAAAACTGTTTTTT. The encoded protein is CASSLWTGGAQEKLFF.

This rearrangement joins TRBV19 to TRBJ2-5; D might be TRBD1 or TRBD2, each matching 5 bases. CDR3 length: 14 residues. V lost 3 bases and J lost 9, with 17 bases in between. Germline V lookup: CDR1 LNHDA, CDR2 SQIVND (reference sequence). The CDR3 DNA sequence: TGTGCCAGTAGTATCGTCGGACCTCGAGGGGCCCAGTACTTC. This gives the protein CASSIVGPRGAQYF.

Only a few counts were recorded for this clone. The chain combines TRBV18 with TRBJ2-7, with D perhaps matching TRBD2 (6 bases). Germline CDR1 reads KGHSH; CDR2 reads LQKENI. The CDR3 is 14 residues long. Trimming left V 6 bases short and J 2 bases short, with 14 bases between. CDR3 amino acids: CASSTGGTAYEQYF. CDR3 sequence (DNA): TGTGCCAGCTCCACCGGCGGGACCGCCTACGAGCAGTACTTC. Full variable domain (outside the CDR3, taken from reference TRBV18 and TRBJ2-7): NAGVMQNPRHLVRRRGQEARLRCSPMKGHSHVYWYRQLPEEGLKFMVYLQKENIIDESGMPKERFSAEFPKEGPSILRIQQVVRGDSAAYFCASSTGGTAYEQYFGPGTRLTVT.

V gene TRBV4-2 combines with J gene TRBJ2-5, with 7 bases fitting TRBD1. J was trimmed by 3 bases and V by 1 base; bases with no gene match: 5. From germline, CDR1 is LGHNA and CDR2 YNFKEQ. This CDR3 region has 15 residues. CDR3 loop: CASSQGGQPEETQYF. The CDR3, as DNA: TGTGCCAGCAGCCAAGGGGGACAGCCTGAAGAGACCCAGTACTTC.

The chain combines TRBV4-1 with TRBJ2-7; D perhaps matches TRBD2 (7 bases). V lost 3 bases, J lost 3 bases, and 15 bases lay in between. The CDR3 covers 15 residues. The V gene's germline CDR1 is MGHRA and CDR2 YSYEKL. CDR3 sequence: CASSQLGGGGYEQYF. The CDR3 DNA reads TGCGCCAGCAGCCAGTTGGGGGGCGGGGGCTACGAGCAGTACTTC.

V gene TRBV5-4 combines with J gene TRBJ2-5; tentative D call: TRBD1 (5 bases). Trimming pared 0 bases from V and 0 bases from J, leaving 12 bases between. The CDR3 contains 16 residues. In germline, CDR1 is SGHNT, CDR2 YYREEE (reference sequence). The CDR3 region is CASSLGQGSYQETQYF. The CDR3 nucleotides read TGTGCCAGCAGCTTGGGCCAGGGCAGCTACCAAGAGACCCAGTACTTC. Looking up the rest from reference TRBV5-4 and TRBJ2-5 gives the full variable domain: ETGVTQSPTHLIKTRGQQVTLRCSSQSGHNTVSWYQQALGQGPQFIFQYYREEENGRGNFPPRFSGLQFPNYSSELNVNALELDDSALYLCASSLGQGSYQETQYFGPGTRLLVL.

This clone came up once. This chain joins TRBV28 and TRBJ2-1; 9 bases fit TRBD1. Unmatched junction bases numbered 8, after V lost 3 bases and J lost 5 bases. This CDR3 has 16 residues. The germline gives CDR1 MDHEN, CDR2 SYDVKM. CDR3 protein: CASSLARDRVHNEQFF. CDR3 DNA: TGTGCCAGCAGTTTGGCCCGGGACAGGGTCCACAATGAGCAGTTCTTC.

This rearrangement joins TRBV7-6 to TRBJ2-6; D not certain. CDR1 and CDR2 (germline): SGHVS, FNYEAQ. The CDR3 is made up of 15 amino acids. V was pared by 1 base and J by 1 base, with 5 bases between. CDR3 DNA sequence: TGTGCCAGCAGCTTAGGAGGATCTGGGGCCAACGTCCTGACTTTC. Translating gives CASSLGGSGANVLTF.

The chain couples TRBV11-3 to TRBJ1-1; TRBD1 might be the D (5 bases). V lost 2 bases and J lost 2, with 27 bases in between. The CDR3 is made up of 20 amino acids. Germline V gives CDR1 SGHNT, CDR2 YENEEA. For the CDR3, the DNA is TGTGCCAGCAGCTTATTGAGGGTTCCCATCAGACGGGGCCACAACACTGAAGCTTTCTTT. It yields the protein CASSLLRVPIRRGHNTEAFF.

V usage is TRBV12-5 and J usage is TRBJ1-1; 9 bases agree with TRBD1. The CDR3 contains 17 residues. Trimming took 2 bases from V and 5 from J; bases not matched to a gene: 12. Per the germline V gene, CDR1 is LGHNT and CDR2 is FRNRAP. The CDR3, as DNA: TGTGCTAGTGGTTTGCCCAGATTTGACAGGGGGGGGACTGAAGCTTTCTTT. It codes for CASGLPRFDRGGTEAFF.

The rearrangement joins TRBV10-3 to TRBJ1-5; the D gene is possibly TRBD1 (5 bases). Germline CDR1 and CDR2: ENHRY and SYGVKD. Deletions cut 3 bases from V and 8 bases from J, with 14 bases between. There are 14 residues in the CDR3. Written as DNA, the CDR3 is TGTGCCATCAGTGAAAGGGACGGGGGAGAGCCCCAGCATTTT. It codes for CAISERDGGEPQHF.